The rows below give T cell receptor beta chains drawn from one sample of a study of blood T cell repertoires in COVID-19. Method: immunoSEQ multiplex PCR; TCRdb's copy keeps in-frame clones and lacks some. The sample consists of under 150,000 clones, approximately 84% of them appearing once. Sequencing used peripheral blood. Source of these receptors: a woman between 50 and 59 years old who had recovered from COVID-19. Each CDR3 is given with its conserved first and last residue. The D gene is left open where the match is weak. Only part of the rows carry a size: once, few, many, or a class if the clone is expanded.

j_gene: TRBJ1-4
d_gene: TRBD1
v_gene: TRBV6-2/TRBV6-3
abundance: -
CDR3aa: CASSSAGTGGAKLFF
CDR3nt: TGTGCCAGCAGTTCCGCCGGGACAGGGGGAGCAAAACTGTTTTTT

j_gene: TRBJ2-5
d_gene: -
v_gene: TRBV11-2
abundance: -
CDR3aa: CASSLGPAGGETQYF
CDR3nt: TGTGCCAGCAGCTTAGGGCCGGCGGGCGGAGAGACCCAGTACTTC

j_gene: TRBJ1-2
d_gene: TRBD1
v_gene: TRBV7-8
abundance: -
CDR3aa: CASSSDRGVGYTF
CDR3nt: TGTGCCAGCAGCTCAGACAGGGGAGTAGGCTACACCTTC

j_gene: TRBJ2-7
d_gene: -
v_gene: TRBV5-6
abundance: -
CDR3aa: CASSREFSYEQYF
CDR3nt: TGTGCCAGCAGCCGAGAGTTCTCCTACGAGCAGTACTTC

j_gene: TRBJ1-2
d_gene: -
v_gene: TRBV30
abundance: -
CDR3aa: CAWSFGGDHGYTF
CDR3nt: TGTGCCTGGAGTTTTGGGGGGGACCATGGCTACACCTTC

j_gene: TRBJ2-3
d_gene: -
v_gene: TRBV7-8
abundance: -
CDR3aa: CASSPYTDTQYF
CDR3nt: TGTGCCAGCAGCCCCTACACAGATACGCAGTATTTT

j_gene: TRBJ1-2
d_gene: -
v_gene: TRBV19
abundance: -
CDR3aa: CASSILGIFNYGYTF
CDR3nt: TGTGCCAGTAGTATCTTGGGCATTTTTAACTATGGCTACACCTTC

j_gene: TRBJ1-2
d_gene: -
v_gene: TRBV7-9
abundance: -
CDR3aa: CASSPGTENYGYTF
CDR3nt: TGTGCCAGCAGCCCCGGGACTGAGAACTATGGCTACACCTTC

j_gene: TRBJ2-1
d_gene: -
v_gene: TRBV24-1
abundance: -
CDR3aa: CATSEPGKFSTPQFF
CDR3nt: TGTGCCACCAGTGAACCCGGGAAATTCAGTACCCCGCAGTTCTTC

j_gene: TRBJ2-7
d_gene: -
v_gene: TRBV5-4
abundance: -
CDR3aa: CASSPEEGTSVAGKEYEQYF
CDR3nt: TGTGCCAGCAGCCCCGAAGAAGGGACTTCGGTTGCAGGTAAGGAATACGAGCAGTACTTC

j_gene: TRBJ2-1
d_gene: TRBD2
v_gene: TRBV7-3
abundance: -
CDR3aa: CASSPGLAGNNEQFF
CDR3nt: TGTGCCAGCAGCCCGGGACTAGCGGGGAACAATGAGCAGTTCTTC

j_gene: TRBJ2-1
d_gene: -
v_gene: TRBV2
abundance: few
CDR3aa: CASSERIVRLANEQFF
CDR3nt: TGTGCCAGCAGTGAAAGGATAGTCAGGCTTGCTAATGAGCAGTTCTTC

j_gene: TRBJ2-7
d_gene: -
v_gene: TRBV7-9
abundance: -
CDR3aa: CASSPRGQFDHEQYF
CDR3nt: TGTGCCAGCAGCCCGCGAGGACAGTTCGACCACGAGCAGTACTTC

j_gene: TRBJ2-7
d_gene: TRBD2
v_gene: TRBV30
abundance: -
CDR3aa: CAWSVGGEQYF
CDR3nt: TGTGCCTGGAGTGTCGGGGGGGAGCAGTACTTC

j_gene: TRBJ2-1
d_gene: TRBD1
v_gene: TRBV18
abundance: -
CDR3aa: CASSPSTGINEQFF
CDR3nt: TGTGCCAGCTCACCATCGACAGGGATTAATGAGCAGTTCTTC

j_gene: TRBJ1-2
d_gene: TRBD1
v_gene: TRBV14
abundance: -
CDR3aa: CASSQGTGLGYTF
CDR3nt: TGTGCCAGCAGCCAAGGGACAGGGTTGGGCTACACCTTC

j_gene: TRBJ2-1
d_gene: -
v_gene: TRBV27
abundance: -
CDR3aa: CASSRGYEQFF
CDR3nt: TGTGCCAGCAGTAGAGGCTATGAGCAGTTCTTC

j_gene: TRBJ1-2
d_gene: -
v_gene: TRBV15
abundance: -
CDR3aa: CATSRDRGYTF
CDR3nt: TGTGCCACCAGCAGAGACAGGGGTTACACCTTC

j_gene: TRBJ1-1
d_gene: -
v_gene: TRBV18
abundance: -
CDR3aa: CASSPPEGFRAEAFF
CDR3nt: TGTGCCAGCTCACCACCGGAGGGCTTTCGGGCTGAAGCTTTCTTT

j_gene: TRBJ2-3
d_gene: -
v_gene: TRBV10-2
abundance: -
CDR3aa: CASMERRNTDTQYF
CDR3nt: TGCGCCAGCATGGAGCGGAGAAACACAGATACGCAGTATTTT

j_gene: TRBJ2-1
d_gene: TRBD2
v_gene: TRBV2
abundance: -
CDR3aa: CASRSLGLAYNEQFF
CDR3nt: TGTGCCAGCAGGAGCCTGGGACTAGCGTACAATGAGCAGTTCTTC

j_gene: TRBJ1-2
d_gene: TRBD1
v_gene: TRBV7-2
abundance: -
CDR3aa: CASSYDRGGGYTF
CDR3nt: TGTGCCAGCAGCTACGACAGGGGCGGTGGCTACACCTTC

j_gene: TRBJ1-2
d_gene: TRBD1
v_gene: TRBV5-5
abundance: once
CDR3aa: CASSLEQQGLGYGYTF
CDR3nt: TGTGCCAGCAGCTTGGAGCAACAGGGGTTGGGCTATGGCTACACCTTC

j_gene: TRBJ2-7
d_gene: TRBD2
v_gene: TRBV2
abundance: -
CDR3aa: CASTGLAGVEQYF
CDR3nt: TGTGCCAGCACCGGACTAGCGGGAGTTGAGCAGTACTTC

j_gene: TRBJ2-3
d_gene: TRBD2
v_gene: TRBV11-2
abundance: -
CDR3aa: CASSGGEIGWTDTQYF
CDR3nt: TGTGCCAGCAGCGGGGGGGAGATTGGTTGGACAGATACGCAGTATTTT